By frequency, the clone carrying this T cell receptor (beta chain) is medium-sized. Its specificity is unknown. This CDR3 is 13 amino acids long. Per germline, CDR1 SGHDN and CDR2 FVKESK. V was pared by 4 bases and J by 8 bases, with 14 bases between. The data derive from a study of cytomegalovirus exposure and HLA in healthy donors. The primer mix had 60 Vbeta and 13 Jbeta primers. Clones were sequenced by immunoSEQ multiplex PCR, and TCRdb holds only the in-frame ones, with some missing. The listing records 50,000 or so clones. Whole-study findings and limits: Equally common other TCR beta chains were less clonally expanded than HLA-associated ones, a later analysis found. Most TCRs appeared rarely, but some public TCRs recurred in many donors. Under in vitro conditions, three CMV-associated chains were confirmed as specific for CMV antigens. Several top significant clusters appeared, in a later analysis, to be linked to common viral pathogens.

The sequenced sample was PBMCs. The clonotype comes from a woman in her thirties or forties in good health and CMV-seronegative. This chain links TRBV14 with TRBJ1-1, with a possible D match to TRBD1 (6 bases). This CDR3 reads CASSRFDRSEAFF. In nucleotides, the CDR3 is TGTGCCAGCAGCCGGTTTGACAGGAGCGAAGCTTTCTTT.